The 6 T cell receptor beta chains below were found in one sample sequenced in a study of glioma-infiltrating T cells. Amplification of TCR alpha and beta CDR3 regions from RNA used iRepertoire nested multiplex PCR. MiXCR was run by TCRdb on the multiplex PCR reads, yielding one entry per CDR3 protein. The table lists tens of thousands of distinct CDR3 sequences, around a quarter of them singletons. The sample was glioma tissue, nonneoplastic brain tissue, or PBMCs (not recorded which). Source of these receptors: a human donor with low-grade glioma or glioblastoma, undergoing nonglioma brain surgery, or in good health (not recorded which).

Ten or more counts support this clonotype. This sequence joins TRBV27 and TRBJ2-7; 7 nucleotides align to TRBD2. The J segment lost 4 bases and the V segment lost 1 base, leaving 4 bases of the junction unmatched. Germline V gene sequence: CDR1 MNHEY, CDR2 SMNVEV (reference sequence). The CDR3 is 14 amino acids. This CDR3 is CASSLFSSGYEQYF. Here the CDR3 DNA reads TGTGCCAGCAGTTTATTTTCTAGCGGTTACGAGCAGTACTTC.

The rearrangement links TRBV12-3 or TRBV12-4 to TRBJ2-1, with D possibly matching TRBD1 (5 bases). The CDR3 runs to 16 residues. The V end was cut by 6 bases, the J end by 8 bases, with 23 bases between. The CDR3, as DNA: TGTGCCAGCAGCTTACGACAGTCCTACCTAAGGGATGAGCAGTTCTTC. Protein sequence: CASSLRQSYLRDEQFF.

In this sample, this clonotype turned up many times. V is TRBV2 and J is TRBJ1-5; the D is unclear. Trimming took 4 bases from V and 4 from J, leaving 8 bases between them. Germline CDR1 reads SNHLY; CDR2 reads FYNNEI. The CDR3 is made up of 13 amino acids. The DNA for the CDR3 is TGTGCCAGCAGTGTACAGCGAAATCAGCCCCAGCATTTT. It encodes CASSVQRNQPQHF.

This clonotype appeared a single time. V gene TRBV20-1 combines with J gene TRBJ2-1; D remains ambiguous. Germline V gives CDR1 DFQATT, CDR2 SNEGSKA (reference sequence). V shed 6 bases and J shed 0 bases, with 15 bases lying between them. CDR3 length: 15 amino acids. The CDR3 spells CSAATPWGSYNEQFF. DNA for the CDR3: TGCAGTGCGGCAACCCCATGGGGCTCCTACAATGAGCAGTTCTTC.

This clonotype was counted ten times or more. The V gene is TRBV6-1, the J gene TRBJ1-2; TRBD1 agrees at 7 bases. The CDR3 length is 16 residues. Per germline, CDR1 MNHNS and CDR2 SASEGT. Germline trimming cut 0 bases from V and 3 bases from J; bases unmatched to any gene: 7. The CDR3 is CASSEAVTGMDYGYTF. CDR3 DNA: TGTGCCAGCAGTGAAGCGGTGACAGGGATGGACTATGGCTACACCTTC.

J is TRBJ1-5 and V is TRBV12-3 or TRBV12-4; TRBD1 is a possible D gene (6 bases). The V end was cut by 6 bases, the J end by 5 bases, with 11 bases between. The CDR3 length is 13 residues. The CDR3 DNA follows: TGTGCCAGCAGCAGGGGTACTCATCAGCCCCAGCATTTT. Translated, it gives CASSRGTHQPQHF.